The rows below give T cell receptor beta chains drawn from one sample of a study of blood T cells in healthy people across ages. TCRdb recomputed calls from the 5' RACE reads with MiXCR, one row per CDR3 protein. The sample carries around 650,000 distinct CDR3 sequences, about 30% recorded once. The sequencing sample was made of blood. The receptors were gathered from a woman at least 80 years old in good health. The CDR3 runs from the conserved cysteine through the conserved F or W. Fields, in order: D gene, clone size, J gene, V gene, CDR3 DNA, CDR3 protein. A D gene is named only where the DNA matches it firmly. Expanded clones are given a class, and other clones once, few, many or no size at all.

NA	once	TRBJ1-2	TRBV30	TGTGCCTGGGCGCTCCGCTTCCATGGCTACACCTTC	CAWALRFHGYTF
NA	NA	TRBJ2-5	TRBV4-2	TGTGCCAGCAGCCAAGAATGGTCTAGTGGGGAGACCCAGTACTTC	CASSQEWSSGETQYF
NA	many	TRBJ1-1	TRBV20-1	TGCAGTGTTAGTACGGGTTTTGTCACTGAAGCTTTCTTT	CSVSTGFVTEAFF
TRBD1	NA	TRBJ2-7	TRBV9	TGTGCCAGCAGCGCTTGGGGGGACAGGCAAATTCCCGAGTACTTC	CASSAWGDRQIPEYF
NA	many	TRBJ1-2	TRBV7-2	TGTGCCAGCAGCTCCACGGGGCTTACTAACTATGGCTACACCTTC	CASSSTGLTNYGYTF
NA	many	TRBJ2-1	TRBV3-1	TGTGCCAGCAGCCCCCCGGTAGGTGCTGGGCAGTTCTTC	CASSPPVGAGQFF
NA	many	TRBJ1-5	TRBV6-2/TRBV6-3	TGTGCCAGCAGTTACTCGGGGGCCCTTAGCAATCAGCCCCAGCATTTT	CASSYSGALSNQPQHF
NA	many	TRBJ2-3	TRBV2	TGTGCCAGCAGTGCGGACCAGGTGGGCACAGATACGCAGTATTTT	CASSADQVGTDTQYF
TRBD2	once	TRBJ2-4	TRBV7-9	TGTGCCAGCAGCCATGACTTGGCTAGCGGGGGGGCCGAAGGCAAAAACATTCAGTACTTC	CASSHDLASGGAEGKNIQYF
TRBD2	NA	TRBJ2-3	TRBV20-1	TGCAGTGCCCCCTCGACTAGCGGGATAGGAGATACGCAGTATTTT	CSAPSTSGIGDTQYF
TRBD1	many	TRBJ2-7	TRBV28	TGTGCCAGCGACGGACAGGGCCCCCACGAGCAGTACTTC	CASDGQGPHEQYF
NA	many	TRBJ2-3	TRBV12-3/TRBV12-4	TGTGCCAGCAGTTTGCGGCTGGGGTACACAGATACGCAGTATTTT	CASSLRLGYTDTQYF
TRBD2	many	TRBJ2-3	TRBV29-1	TGCAGCGTTCTAGCGGGGGTCCACACAGATACGCAGTATTTT	CSVLAGVHTDTQYF
NA	many	TRBJ2-7	TRBV6-5	TGTGCCAGCAGTTACTCGCAGTACTACGAGCAGTACTTC	CASSYSQYYEQYF
TRBD2	NA	TRBJ2-7	TRBV19	TGTGCCAGTAGTATATCGGGACTAGCGGACCCCGAGCAGTACTTC	CASSISGLADPEQYF
NA	many	TRBJ2-7	TRBV7-9	TGTGCCAGCAGCTCCACCAGGCAGGGAGATTACGAGCAGTACTTC	CASSSTRQGDYEQYF
NA	many	TRBJ1-2	TRBV20-1	TGCAGTGCTAGAGACCAACAGGGAAACTATGGCTACACCTTC	CSARDQQGNYGYTF
NA	many	TRBJ2-5	TRBV15	TGTGTCACCAGCAGAGGCGGGGGCCCGCAAGAGACCCAGTACTTC	CVTSRGGGPQETQYF
NA	few	TRBJ1-1	TRBV5-1	TGCGCCAGCAGCTTGGATGGACGGCCTGAAGCTTTCTTT	CASSLDGRPEAFF
TRBD2	many	TRBJ2-1	TRBV6-2/TRBV6-3	TGTGCCAGCAGTCTTTCTAGCGGGGGTAACGCCTACAATGAGCAGTTCTTC	CASSLSSGGNAYNEQFF
NA	few	TRBJ1-1	TRBV5-1	TGCGCCAGCAGCAGAGTGGGGGTAGCGACTGAAGCTTTCTTT	CASSRVGVATEAFF
NA	many	TRBJ1-6	TRBV5-6	TGTGCCAGCAGGCCCGGGAGGGCTAATTCACCCCTCCACTTT	CASRPGRANSPLHF
NA	NA	TRBJ2-7	TRBV6-5	TGTGCCAGCAGTTACAGACAGTTTGGCACGACCTACGAGCAGTACTTC	CASSYRQFGTTYEQYF
NA	many	TRBJ1-1	TRBV20-1	TGCAGTGCCCTCATTGGTCGGAACACTGAAGCTTTCTTT	CSALIGRNTEAFF
TRBD2	many	TRBJ2-5	TRBV4-3	TGCGCCAGCAGCCAAGGAGAAGGGTGGGGAGGGGAGACCCAGTACTTC	CASSQGEGWGGETQYF
NA	few	TRBJ2-7	TRBV7-9	TGTGCCAGCAGCTTAGATCGGGGGCCCTCCTACGAGCAGTACTTC	CASSLDRGPSYEQYF
TRBD2	NA	TRBJ2-1	TRBV14	TGTGCCAGCAGCCAAATGGGGGGGGCCTACAATGAGCAGTTCTTC	CASSQMGGAYNEQFF
NA	many	TRBJ2-1	TRBV6-2/TRBV6-3	TGTGCCAGCAGGACTCCGGGGGGCCCTTACAATGAGCAGTTCTTC	CASRTPGGPYNEQFF
TRBD2	NA	TRBJ2-1	TRBV7-9	TGTGCCAGCAGCTTCGGATCCCTAGCGGACTCCTACAATGAGCAGTTCTTC	CASSFGSLADSYNEQFF
TRBD1	many	TRBJ2-1	TRBV5-1	TGCGCCAGCAGCGCACTGACAGGGGGGCTCGATGAGCAGTTCTTC	CASSALTGGLDEQFF
TRBD2	many	TRBJ2-3	TRBV7-2	TGTGCCAGCAGCGATCGGACTAGCGGGGGTGTCACAGATACGCAGTATTTT	CASSDRTSGGVTDTQYF
NA	NA	TRBJ1-5	TRBV6-5	TGTGCCAGCAGCCTCACGGGGGTTGAGCAGCCCCAGCATTTT	CASSLTGVEQPQHF
TRBD2	many	TRBJ2-3	TRBV7-9	TGTGCCAGCAGCTCCCTAGCGGGTAACCCCGGGGATACGCAGTATTTT	CASSSLAGNPGDTQYF
NA	NA	TRBJ2-4	TRBV15	TGTGCCACCAGCAGAGATGATAACGGCAAAAACATTCAGTACTTC	CATSRDDNGKNIQYF
NA	many	TRBJ2-5	TRBV20-1	TGCAGTGCTAGAGAACAGGGTAGAATGGCCCAGTACTTC	CSAREQGRMAQYF
TRBD1	NA	TRBJ2-1	TRBV27	TGTGCCAGCAGCCGGCAGGGGGCGTTCTACAATGAGCAGTTCTTC	CASSRQGAFYNEQFF
NA	few	TRBJ1-2	TRBV28	TGTGCCAGCAGTCCCCTTAGGGCGCAAGGGGTTGGCTATGGCTACACCTTC	CASSPLRAQGVGYGYTF
NA	many	TRBJ2-1	TRBV20-1	TGCAGTGCTACCCGAGTTTCCCGGGGTTTCAATGAGCAGTTCTTC	CSATRVSRGFNEQFF
TRBD2	NA	TRBJ2-5	TRBV7-9	TGTGCCAGCAGCGCCGGGGGTACTAGCGGCAAAGAGACCCAGTACTTC	CASSAGGTSGKETQYF
TRBD1	many	TRBJ2-6	TRBV12-3/TRBV12-4	TGTGCCAGCAGTTCGGACAGGTCGATGAGCTCTGGGGCCAACGTCCTGACTTTC	CASSSDRSMSSGANVLTF
TRBD2	NA	TRBJ2-3	TRBV20-1	TGCAGTGCTAGTAGCGGGAGAAGAACAGATACGCAGTATTTT	CSASSGRRTDTQYF
TRBD1	many	TRBJ1-1	TRBV5-1	TGCGCCAGCAGCTTGGCATTTTGGACAGGGGGCCAGGGGACTGAAGCTTTCTTT	CASSLAFWTGGQGTEAFF
NA	NA	TRBJ2-1	TRBV15	TGTGCCACCAGCAGAGCCAGGGAGGTGTCCTACAATGAGCAGTTCTTC	CATSRAREVSYNEQFF
NA	many	TRBJ1-6	TRBV2	TGTGCCAGCAGTGAAGGACAGTTCTATAATTCACCCCTCCACTTT	CASSEGQFYNSPLHF
TRBD2	NA	TRBJ2-1	TRBV12-3/TRBV12-4	TGTGCCAGCAGCCGACCCCGGCTAGCGGGGGAAAACAATGAGCAGTTCTTC	CASSRPRLAGENNEQFF
NA	many	TRBJ2-7	TRBV10-3	TGTGCCATCAGTGACCCCGGTCGGGGGCGGGGCGAGCAGTACTTC	CAISDPGRGRGEQYF
NA	many	TRBJ2-5	TRBV7-2	TGTGCCAGCAGCTTATATAGGGAGACCCAGTACTTC	CASSLYRETQYF
TRBD2	NA	TRBJ2-3	TRBV7-8	TGTGCCAGCAGACCGAAGCGGGGGGGCCGGTCGGATACGCAGTATTTT	CASRPKRGGRSDTQYF